The 26 T cell receptor beta chains listed next were all sequenced from one sample in a study of CD8+ T cells in alopecia areata. Once RNA had been extracted, it was reverse transcribed into cDNA to act as the sequencing template. This table comes from immunoSEQ multiplex PCR, and its TCRdb copy is limited to in-frame clones, with some not included. The table has some 150,000 clones, approximately 53% seen once; the top ten hold roughly a fifth. The source material was CD8+ T cells sorted from blood, sampled at week 0. These receptors were taken from a human donor with alopecia areata.

V gene TRBV29-1 combines with J gene TRBJ2-7; D might be TRBD1 (6 bases). V lost 4 bases and J lost 3, with 7 bases in between. Germline values: CDR1 SQVTM, CDR2 ANQGSEA. The CDR3 has 11 residues. The CDR3 is CSVAGDYEQYF. As DNA, the CDR3 is TGCAGCGTTGCAGGGGACTACGAGCAGTACTTC.

V is TRBV29-1 and J is TRBJ2-1; D unresolved. V was shortened by 0 bases and J by 5 bases, with 2 bases between the two germline ends. Germline V lookup: CDR1 SQVTM, CDR2 ANQGSEA. This CDR3 contains 11 residues. CDR3 in DNA: TGCAGCGTTGAAGAGCACAATGAGCAGTTCTTC. This sequence encodes CSVEEHNEQFF.

This clone was detected only a few times. The J gene is TRBJ2-7, the V gene TRBV30; no definite D call. The CDR3 length is 12 residues. CDR1 is GTSNPN, CDR2 SVGIG, per germline (reference sequence). V lost 0 bases and J 7 bases, leaving 10 bases between the germline ends. The chain's CDR3 is CAWSVISGEQYF. CDR3 sequence (DNA): TGTGCCTGGAGTGTAATTTCTGGGGAGCAGTACTTC.

This clone occurred a few times. Other DNA sequences of this sample code for an identical CDR3. The chain carries TRBV2 and TRBJ2-5; D remains unclear. The V end was cut by 0 bases, the J end by 4 bases, with 3 bases between. The CDR3 spans 12 residues. CDR1 is SNHLY, CDR2 FYNNEI, per germline. CDR3 protein: CASSEAGETQYF. CDR3 nucleotides: TGTGCCAGCAGTGAAGCGGGAGAGACCCAGTACTTC.

V is TRBV5-6 and J is TRBJ2-7, with 12 bases fitting TRBD1. Trimming cost V 4 bases and J 5 bases; bases outside gene matches: 7. Germline CDR1 and CDR2: SGHDT and YYEEEE. This CDR3 is built from 15 residues. CDR3 sequence reads: CASSIRDRGQNEQYF. As DNA, the CDR3 is TGTGCCAGCAGCATCCGGGACAGGGGGCAGAACGAGCAGTACTTC.

This clone was observed once. The genes are TRBV7-9 and TRBJ2-7, with D perhaps TRBD1 or TRBD2 (5 bases each). Trimming stripped 1 base from V and 13 bases from J, with 11 bases between. CDR1 and CDR2 (germline): SEHNR, FQNEAQ (reference sequence). The CDR3 has 11 amino acids. CDR3 sequence reads: CASSLDEGNYF. CDR3 DNA sequence: TGTGCCAGCAGCTTAGATGAGGGGAATTACTTC.

The chain recombines TRBV2 with TRBJ2-2; tentatively, D is TRBD1 (5 bases). Germline V gene data show CDR1 as SNHLY and CDR2 as FYNNEI. V lost 6 bases and J 3 bases, leaving 5 bases between the germline ends. The CDR3 is 12 amino acids. CDR3 nucleotide sequence: TGTGCCAGCAGAGGGGACACCGGGGAGCTGTTTTTT. Protein sequence: CASRGDTGELFF.

The count of this clone is one. The chain combines TRBV4-3 with TRBJ2-2, with D possibly being TRBD2 (5 bases). V lost 3 bases to trimming and J lost 1 base, with 9 bases between them. The CDR3 is 15 amino acids. Per the germline V gene, CDR1 is LGHNA and CDR2 is YSLEER. In DNA, the CDR3 is TGCGCCAGCAGCCAGAGCCGGGGGAACACCGGGGAGCTGTTTTTT. It translates to CASSQSRGNTGELFF.

The chain's CDR3 is CSVGGKGQDMNTEAFF. The DNA of the CDR3 is TGCAGCGTCGGTGGTAAAGGACAGGACATGAACACTGAAGCTTTCTTT. The V gene is TRBV29-1, the J gene TRBJ1-1; 7 bases are shared with TRBD1. The CDR3 spans 16 residues. The J segment lost 0 bases and the V segment lost 6 bases, leaving 13 bases of the junction unmatched. CDR1 and CDR2 from the germline V gene are SQVTM and ANQGSEA.

This chain uses TRBV13 with TRBJ2-7; weak D call: TRBD1 (5 bases). CDR1 PRHDT and CDR2 FYEKMQ come from the germline V gene (reference sequence). V gave up 1 base and J gave up 2 bases, with 15 bases separating them. This CDR3 is built from 16 residues. CDR3 loop: CASSLVGAGRTYEQYF. CDR3 coding DNA: TGTGCCAGCAGCTTAGTTGGGGCAGGACGAACCTACGAGCAGTACTTC.

This clone was counted between two and nine times. A read error may produce the germline difference seen at one junction end. Written as DNA, the CDR3 is TGCGCCAGCAGCCAAGACTTGACTAGCGGGCCCCTCTTT. This gives the protein CASSQDLTSGPLF. The chain carries TRBV4-3 and TRBJ2-3; 10 bases agree with TRBD2. Germline CDR1 is LGHNA and CDR2 is YSLEER. CDR3 length: 13 amino acids.

As for this clone: Other DNA sequences within the sample encode an identical CDR3. The rearrangement joins TRBV5-1 to TRBJ1-1; D gene ambiguous. Germline lookup yields CDR1 SGHRS and CDR2 YFSETQ. Between the trimmed V and J ends, which lost 0 bases and 2 bases, there was a span of 8 bases. The CDR3 sequence is 14 residues long. CDR3 sequence reads: CASSLVDLNTEAFF. The CDR3 region has the DNA TGCGCCAGCAGCTTGGTTGACCTTAACACTGAAGCTTTCTTT. Full variable domain (outside the CDR3, taken from reference TRBV5-1 and TRBJ1-1): KAGVTQTPRYLIKTRGQQVTLSCSPISGHRSVSWYQQTPGQGLQFLFEYFSETQRNKGNFPGRFSGRQFSNSRSEMNVSTLELGDSALYLCASSLVDLNTEAFFGQGTRLTVV.

The table lists this clone with a few counts. The rearrangement uses TRBV10-3 and TRBJ2-7; no clear D gene. Germline V gene sequence: CDR1 ENHRY, CDR2 SYGVKD. V was shortened by 7 bases and J by 3 bases, with 7 bases between the two germline ends. The CDR3 extends over 11 amino acids. The CDR3 here is CAITDGYEQYF. The CDR3 DNA follows: TGTGCCATCACCGACGGCTACGAGCAGTACTTC.

This clone appeared a few times. The chain couples TRBV11-1 to TRBJ1-2; 10 bases align to TRBD1. CDR3 length: 14 residues. Trimming removed 4 bases from V and 5 bases from J; junction bases left unmatched: 4. Germline V gives CDR1 SGHAT, CDR2 FQDESV (reference sequence). CDR3 protein: CASSSGTGAYGYTF. In DNA form, the CDR3 reads TGTGCCAGCAGCTCCGGGACAGGGGCGTATGGCTACACCTTC.

The gene calls are TRBV5-5 and TRBJ1-1; possible D gene TRBD1, 6 bases. Germline V lookup: CDR1 SGHKS, CDR2 YYEKEE (reference sequence). The CDR3 consists of 13 residues. Trimming removed 2 bases from V and 6 bases from J, with 11 bases in between. CDR3 sequence reads: CASSLGGRSEAFF. The CDR3 DNA reads TGTGCCAGCAGCTTAGGGGGGCGATCTGAAGCTTTCTTT.

The J gene is TRBJ1-2, the V gene TRBV9; the match to TRBD1 covers 7 bases. V trimming: 3 bases; J trimming: 0 bases; junction bases outside the gene matches: 11. Germline assignment: CDR1 SGDLS and CDR2 YYNGEE. The CDR3 consists of 17 residues. CDR3 bases: TGTGCCAGCAGCGGCTACCGGGACAGTGCAGCTAACTATGGCTACACCTTC. It is translated as CASSGYRDSAANYGYTF. Combining the CDR3 with reference TRBV9 and TRBJ1-2 gives the whole variable domain DSGVTQTPKHLITATGQRVTLRCSPRSGDLSVYWYQQSLDQGLQFLIQYYNGEERAKGNILERFSAQQFPDLHSELNLSSLELGDSALYFCASSGYRDSAANYGYTFGSGTRLTVV.

The V and J genes are TRBV6-5 and TRBJ1-5; 7 nucleotides line up with TRBD1. The V segment lost 8 bases and the J segment 5 bases; nucleotides outside the gene matches: 6. This CDR3 contains 13 residues. Germline V gene data show CDR1 as MNHEY and CDR2 as SVGAGI. CDR3 region: CASQGDRDQPQHF. CDR3 DNA sequence: TGTGCCAGCCAGGGGGATCGAGATCAGCCCCAGCATTTT.

This clone was seen more than once but under ten times. This chain connects TRBV29-1 to TRBJ1-1, with a weak D call TRBD1 (5 bases). V lost 7 bases and J 4 bases, leaving 13 bases between the germline ends. From germline, CDR1 is SQVTM and CDR2 ANQGSEA. CDR3 length: 12 residues. The CDR3 region is CSAEGTITEAFF. The DNA for the CDR3 is TGCAGCGCCGAAGGGACGATCACTGAAGCTTTCTTT.

The V and J genes are TRBV7-3 and TRBJ1-2, with D possibly matching TRBD1 (6 bases). Trimming removed 5 bases from V and 5 bases from J, with 12 bases in between. This CDR3 is 13 amino acids long. Germline V CDR1 and CDR2: SGHTA, FQGTGA. The CDR3 bases are TGTGCCAGCAGCCCAGGGGATCTATATGGCTACACCTTC. This encodes CASSPGDLYGYTF.

J is TRBJ2-3 and V is TRBV30, with TRBD2 matching 8 bases. The CDR3 is made up of 14 amino acids. Unmatched junction bases numbered 0, after V lost 1 base and J lost 0 bases. Germline loops: CDR1 GTSNPN, CDR2 SVGIG (reference sequence). CDR3 in DNA: TGTGCCTGGAGTGGCGGGGGGAGCACAGATACGCAGTATTTT. This codes for CAWSGGGSTDTQYF.

J is TRBJ1-2 and V is TRBV13, with a tentative D call TRBD1 (5 bases). V was cut by 5 bases and J by 6 bases, with 13 bases left in between. In germline, CDR1 is PRHDT, CDR2 FYEKMQ (reference sequence). The CDR3 length is 13 residues. The CDR3 region has the DNA TGTGCCAGCAGCCAGCCTAAAGGGGATGGCTACACCTTC. Its protein product is CASSQPKGDGYTF.

The chain links TRBV30 to TRBJ1-1, with 7 positions matching TRBD1. The J segment lost 3 bases and the V segment lost 6 bases, leaving 10 bases of the junction unmatched. The CDR3 contains 14 residues. Germline lookup yields CDR1 GTSNPN and CDR2 SVGIG (reference sequence). The CDR3 DNA sequence: TGTGCCTGCGCGACAGGGATCATGGACACTGAAGCTTTCTTT. Its translation: CACATGIMDTEAFF. Together with reference TRBV30 and TRBJ1-1, the CDR3 gives the full variable domain: SQTIHQWPATLVQPVGSPLSLECTVEGTSNPNLYWYRQAAGRGLQLLFYSVGIGQISSEVPQNLSASRPQDRQFILSSKKLLLSDSGFYLCACATGIMDTEAFFGQGTRLTVV.

This clone turned up a few times. The gene calls are TRBV30 and TRBJ1-5, with 7 bases that match TRBD1. CDR3 size: 14 residues. The V gene end was trimmed by 3 bases and the J gene end by 1 base; junction bases not matched to a gene: 3. Germline V gene data show CDR1 as GTSNPN and CDR2 as SVGIG (reference sequence). CDR3 nucleotide sequence: TGTGCCTGGAGAACAGGGGAGAGCAATCAGCCCCAGCATTTT. Protein product: CAWRTGESNQPQHF.

In its sample, this clone was seen a few times. This chain links TRBV4-1 with TRBJ2-1; 10 bases match TRBD1. The germline V gene has CDR1 MGHRA and CDR2 YSYEKL. J was trimmed by 14 bases and V by 0 bases; bases with no gene match: 7. This CDR3 spans 14 amino acids. The CDR3 loop is CASSQDLGQGQKFF. The CDR3 DNA is TGCGCCAGCAGCCAAGATCTGGGACAGGGGCAAAAGTTCTTC.

The count of this clone is one. The rearrangement uses TRBV15 and TRBJ1-1; D might be TRBD1 (5 bases). V lost 5 bases and J 3 bases, leaving 16 bases between the germline ends. Germline CDR1 reads LNHNV; CDR2 reads YYDKDF (reference sequence). The CDR3 length is 15 residues. CDR3 sequence reads: CATSLRDGAYTEAFF. In nucleotides, the CDR3 is TGTGCCACCAGCTTAAGAGATGGGGCGTACACTGAAGCTTTCTTT.

The chain employs TRBV27 and TRBJ2-7; possible D gene TRBD1, 5 bases. V lost 0 bases to trimming and J lost 2 bases, with 8 bases between them. The CDR3 loop spans 14 amino acids. Germline lookup yields CDR1 MNHEY and CDR2 SMNVEV (reference sequence). In DNA, the CDR3 is TGTGCCAGCAGTTTATCCCAGGGCCCCTACGAGCAGTACTTC. Protein product: CASSLSQGPYEQYF.